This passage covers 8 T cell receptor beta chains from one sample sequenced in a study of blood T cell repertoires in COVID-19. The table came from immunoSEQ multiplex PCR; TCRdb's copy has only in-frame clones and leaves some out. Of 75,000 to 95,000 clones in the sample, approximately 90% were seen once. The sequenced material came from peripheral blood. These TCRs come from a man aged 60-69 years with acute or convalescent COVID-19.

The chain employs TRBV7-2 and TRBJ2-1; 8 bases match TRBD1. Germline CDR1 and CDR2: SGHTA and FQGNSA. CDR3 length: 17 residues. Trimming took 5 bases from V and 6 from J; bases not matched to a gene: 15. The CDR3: CASSPALTGEGANEQFF. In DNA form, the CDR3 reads TGTGCCAGCAGCCCCGCCCTGACAGGGGAAGGGGCCAATGAGCAGTTCTTC. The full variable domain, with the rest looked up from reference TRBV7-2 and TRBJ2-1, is GAGVSQSPSNKVTEKGKDVELRCDPISGHTALYWYRQSLGQGLEFLIYFQGNSAPDKSGLPSDRFSAERTGGSVSTLTIQRTQQEDSAVYLCASSPALTGEGANEQFFGPGTRLTVL.

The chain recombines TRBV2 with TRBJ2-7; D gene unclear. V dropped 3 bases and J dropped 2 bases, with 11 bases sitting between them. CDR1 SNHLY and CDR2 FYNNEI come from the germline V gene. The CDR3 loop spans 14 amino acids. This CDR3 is CASSDPFITYEQYF. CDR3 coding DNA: TGTGCCAGCAGTGACCCTTTTATAACCTACGAGCAGTACTTC.

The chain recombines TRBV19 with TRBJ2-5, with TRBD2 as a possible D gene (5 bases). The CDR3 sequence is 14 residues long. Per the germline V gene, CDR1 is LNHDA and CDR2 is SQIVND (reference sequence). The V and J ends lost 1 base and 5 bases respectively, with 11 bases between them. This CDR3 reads CASSIGGFDETQYF. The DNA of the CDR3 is TGTGCCAGTAGTATAGGAGGGTTCGACGAGACCCAGTACTTC.

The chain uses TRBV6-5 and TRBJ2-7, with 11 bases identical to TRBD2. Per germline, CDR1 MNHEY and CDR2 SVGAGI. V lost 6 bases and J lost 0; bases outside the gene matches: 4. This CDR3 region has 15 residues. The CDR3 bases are TGTGCCAGCAGGGGACTAGCGGCGGACTCCTACGAGCAGTACTTC. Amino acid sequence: CASRGLAADSYEQYF.

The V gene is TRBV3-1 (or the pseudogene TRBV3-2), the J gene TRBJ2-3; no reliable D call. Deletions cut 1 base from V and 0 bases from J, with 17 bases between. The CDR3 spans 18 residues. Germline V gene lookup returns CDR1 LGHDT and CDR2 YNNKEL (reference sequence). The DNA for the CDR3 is TGTGCCAGCAGCCAAGCCAGTCCTCGGCGGCCTAGCACAGATACGCAGTATTTT. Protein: CASSQASPRRPSTDTQYF.

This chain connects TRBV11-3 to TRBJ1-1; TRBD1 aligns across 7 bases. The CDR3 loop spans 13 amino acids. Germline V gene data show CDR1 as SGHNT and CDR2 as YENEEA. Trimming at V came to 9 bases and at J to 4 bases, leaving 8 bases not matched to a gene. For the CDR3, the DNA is TGTGCCAGTAGTCAGGGGGATAGCACTGAAGCTTTCTTT. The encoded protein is CASSQGDSTEAFF.

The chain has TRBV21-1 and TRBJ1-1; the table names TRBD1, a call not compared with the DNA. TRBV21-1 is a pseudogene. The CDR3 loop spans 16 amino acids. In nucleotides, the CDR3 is TGTGCCAACTCCGACAGGGGGTTAGTTGATAACACTGAAGCTTTCTTT. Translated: CANSDRGLVDNTEAFF.

CDR3 residues: CASSQDFVTDTQYF. In nucleotides, the CDR3 is TGTGCCAGCAGCCAAGATTTCGTCACAGATACGCAGTATTTT. V gene TRBV3-1 (or the pseudogene TRBV3-2) combines with J gene TRBJ2-3; D unresolved. The CDR3 has 14 residues. CDR1 is LGHDT and CDR2 is YNNKEL in the germline V gene (reference sequence). The V gene lost 0 bases and the J gene lost 2 bases, with 6 bases spanning the gap.